This is a list of T cell receptor beta chains from one sample in a study of blood T cells in healthy people across ages. TCRdb ran MiXCR on the 5' RACE reads and lists one entry per CDR3 protein. The profile shows 750,000 to 950,000 distinct CDR3 sequences, just under 30% of them singletons. These data also featured in a second study, about T cells of mothers and their children.

Sequencing used blood. These receptors all come from a woman aged 40 to 49 in good health. Each CDR3 is given with its conserved first and last residue. The order of the fields is clone size, J gene, V gene, D gene, CDR3 DNA, CDR3 protein. The D gene is left open where the match is weak. Where a row states a size, it is once, few, many or the class of an expanded clone; other rows omit it.

clone size: NA; J gene: TRBJ2-1; V gene: TRBV4-3; D gene: TRBD1; CDR3 DNA: TGCGCCAGCAGCCAAGACTATGGACAGGCGGCCCTGTTCTTC; CDR3 protein: CASSQDYGQAALFF
clone size: NA; J gene: TRBJ1-1; V gene: TRBV20-1; D gene: NA; CDR3 DNA: TGCAGTGCTCCAGGTTGGGGGGGGACCTCTGAAGCTTTCTTT; CDR3 protein: CSAPGWGGTSEAFF
clone size: many; J gene: TRBJ2-5; V gene: TRBV29-1; D gene: NA; CDR3 DNA: TGCAGCGGGACGACAGGACAAGAGACCCAGTACTTC; CDR3 protein: CSGTTGQETQYF
clone size: few; J gene: TRBJ2-2; V gene: TRBV20-1; D gene: TRBD2; CDR3 DNA: TGCAGTGCCGGGGGACTAGCGGAAAACACCGGGGAGCTGTTTTTT; CDR3 protein: CSAGGLAENTGELFF
clone size: few; J gene: TRBJ2-1; V gene: TRBV20-1; D gene: TRBD2; CDR3 DNA: TGCAGTGCTCCTCGGAAGGGGACTAGCGGGGTCTACTCCTACAATGAGCAGTTCTTC; CDR3 protein: CSAPRKGTSGVYSYNEQFF
clone size: NA; J gene: TRBJ2-3; V gene: TRBV5-4; D gene: NA; CDR3 DNA: TGTGCCAGCAGCCTGAAGACGGGGGCAGATACGCAGTATTTT; CDR3 protein: CASSLKTGADTQYF
clone size: few; J gene: TRBJ2-1; V gene: TRBV4-1; D gene: NA; CDR3 DNA: TGCGCCAGCAGCCAAGATATCGGAGGGGGCTACAATGAGCAGTTCTTC; CDR3 protein: CASSQDIGGGYNEQFF
clone size: few; J gene: TRBJ1-1; V gene: TRBV12-3/TRBV12-4; D gene: TRBD1; CDR3 DNA: TGTGCCAGCAGTTTGCGAACAGGGGGAAATGAAGCTTTCTTT; CDR3 protein: CASSLRTGGNEAFF
clone size: many; J gene: TRBJ2-6; V gene: TRBV12-3/TRBV12-4; D gene: NA; CDR3 DNA: TGTGCCAGCAGAGAAAACTCTGGGGCCAACGTCCTGACTTTC; CDR3 protein: CASRENSGANVLTF
clone size: NA; J gene: TRBJ2-3; V gene: TRBV7-2; D gene: NA; CDR3 DNA: TGTGCCAGCAGCTCCGTAAGAACAGATACGCAGTATTTT; CDR3 protein: CASSSVRTDTQYF
clone size: NA; J gene: TRBJ1-5; V gene: TRBV2; D gene: NA; CDR3 DNA: TGTGCCAGCAGTGCCGCAGGGCCTGGCAATCAGCCCCAGCATTTT; CDR3 protein: CASSAAGPGNQPQHF
clone size: many; J gene: TRBJ1-6; V gene: TRBV12-3/TRBV12-4; D gene: NA; CDR3 DNA: TGTGCCAGCGAGGCCGGGACGGTAAATAATTCACCCCTCCACTTT; CDR3 protein: CASEAGTVNNSPLHF
clone size: NA; J gene: TRBJ2-3; V gene: TRBV12-3/TRBV12-4; D gene: TRBD1; CDR3 DNA: TGTGCCAGCAGTACGGACAGGGTCCTCGCAGATGCGCAGTATTTT; CDR3 protein: CASSTDRVLADAQYF
clone size: many; J gene: TRBJ2-7; V gene: TRBV13; D gene: NA; CDR3 DNA: TGTGCCAGCAGCTCCATACAGGGTCCCTCCTACGAGCAGTACTTC; CDR3 protein: CASSSIQGPSYEQYF
clone size: few; J gene: TRBJ1-5; V gene: TRBV7-2; D gene: TRBD1; CDR3 DNA: TGTGCCAGCAGCGCCGGGACAGGACAGCCCCAGCATTTT; CDR3 protein: CASSAGTGQPQHF
clone size: many; J gene: TRBJ2-7; V gene: TRBV7-2; D gene: NA; CDR3 DNA: TGTGCCAGCAGCAGCCTAACCTACGAGCAGTACTTC; CDR3 protein: CASSSLTYEQYF
clone size: many; J gene: TRBJ2-1; V gene: TRBV11-2; D gene: NA; CDR3 DNA: TGTGCCAGCAGCCAGAGGGCAGACAGCTCCTACAATGAGCAGTTCTTC; CDR3 protein: CASSQRADSSYNEQFF
clone size: NA; J gene: TRBJ1-2; V gene: TRBV5-1; D gene: TRBD1; CDR3 DNA: TGCGCCAGCAGCGAAGACGCCGGGACAGGGAAGAGGGACACCTTC; CDR3 protein: CASSEDAGTGKRDTF
clone size: few; J gene: TRBJ2-5; V gene: TRBV7-2; D gene: NA; CDR3 DNA: TGTGCCAGCAGTTTCTCAGGGTTGCGAGAGACCCAGTACTTC; CDR3 protein: CASSFSGLRETQYF
clone size: many; J gene: TRBJ2-6; V gene: TRBV20-1; D gene: NA; CDR3 DNA: TGCAGTGCTAGGGGTCGATGGCAGGACTCTGGGGCCAACGTCCTGACTTTC; CDR3 protein: CSARGRWQDSGANVLTF
clone size: many; J gene: TRBJ2-1; V gene: TRBV29-1; D gene: NA; CDR3 DNA: TGCAGCGTTGGGGGGGCAGACTACAATGAGCAGTTCTTC; CDR3 protein: CSVGGADYNEQFF
clone size: few; J gene: TRBJ2-4; V gene: TRBV20-1; D gene: NA; CDR3 DNA: TGCAGTGCTCCTTCCACATGGGGCACTCAGTACTTC; CDR3 protein: CSAPSTWGTQYF
clone size: many; J gene: TRBJ2-3; V gene: TRBV7-2; D gene: TRBD2; CDR3 DNA: TGTGCCAGCAGCCGAAGGTCCCTATCTAGCGGGGGGATCGGAGATACGCAGTATTTT; CDR3 protein: CASSRRSLSSGGIGDTQYF
clone size: few; J gene: TRBJ2-6; V gene: TRBV18; D gene: TRBD1; CDR3 DNA: TGTGCCAGCTCACCACTTAAACCGGGACAGGCCTTCTCTGGGGCCAACGTCCTGACTTTC; CDR3 protein: CASSPLKPGQAFSGANVLTF
clone size: NA; J gene: TRBJ2-1; V gene: TRBV12-3/TRBV12-4; D gene: NA; CDR3 DNA: TGTGCCAGCAGCCAAAGCATCAATGAGCGGTTCTTC; CDR3 protein: CASSQSINERFF
clone size: few; J gene: TRBJ1-1; V gene: TRBV12-3/TRBV12-4; D gene: NA; CDR3 DNA: TGTGCCAGCACCGTAGGTCCAAACACTGAAGCTTTCTTT; CDR3 protein: CASTVGPNTEAFF
clone size: NA; J gene: TRBJ1-5; V gene: TRBV6-2/TRBV6-3; D gene: NA; CDR3 DNA: TGTGCCAGCAGTCATTTCGGACAGCAAAAAAGGGGCAATCAGCCCCAGCATTTT; CDR3 protein: CASSHFGQQKRGNQPQHF